What follows are 28 T cell receptor beta chains derived from one specimen sequenced in a study of T cell responses to AZD1222 COVID-19 vaccine. Using immunoSEQ multiplex PCR, the repertoire was profiled, and TCRdb retains in-frame clones only, with some absent. The profile shows 60,000 to 90,000 clones, 65% to 80% of them singletons. Sequenced material: peripheral blood, taken 28 days after the second dose of the MenACWY control vaccine. These receptors all stem from an adult who received the MenACWY meningococcal vaccine as a control.

The chain couples TRBV19 to TRBJ1-1, with unresolved D. The CDR3 has 14 residues. Trimming removed 5 bases at V and 2 bases at J, with 12 bases between. Per germline, CDR1 LNHDA and CDR2 SQIVND (reference sequence). CDR3 sequence reads: CASSARTVNTEAFF. In DNA form, the CDR3 reads TGTGCCAGTAGTGCCCGAACAGTCAACACTGAAGCTTTCTTT.

This chain connects TRBV15 to TRBJ1-1; D is undetermined. The CDR3 extends over 18 amino acids. From germline, CDR1 is LNHNV and CDR2 YYDKDF (reference sequence). The V end was cut by 5 bases, the J end by 4 bases, with 26 bases between. The CDR3, as DNA: TGTGCCACCAGCTATTCTCCCATTAAGACGGGCCTCGGCACTGAAGCTTTCTTT. Protein product: CATSYSPIKTGLGTEAFF.

The V call is TRBV9, the J call TRBJ2-3; 7 nucleotides agree with TRBD2. Per the germline V gene, CDR1 is SGDLS and CDR2 is YYNGEE. The CDR3 sequence is 16 residues long. Trimming removed 3 bases from V and 5 bases from J; junction bases left unmatched: 12. CDR3 sequence reads: CASSGESGTVKDTQYF. As DNA, the CDR3 is TGTGCCAGCAGCGGAGAAAGCGGGACCGTTAAAGATACGCAGTATTTT.

The gene calls are TRBV7-9 and TRBJ2-7, with 7 bases that match TRBD2. After removal of 5 bases from V and 3 bases from J, the junction contained 16 bases not matched to a gene. Germline CDR1 reads SEHNR; CDR2 reads FQNEAQ (reference sequence). This CDR3 is 17 amino acids long. The CDR3 protein is CASSIWGGSASHYEQYF. The CDR3 DNA reads as TGTGCCAGCAGCATCTGGGGGGGTAGTGCATCCCACTACGAGCAGTACTTC.

The V and J genes are TRBV6-5 and TRBJ2-1, with 12 bases identical to TRBD2. The CDR3 covers 13 residues. In germline, CDR1 is MNHEY, CDR2 SVGAGI. After removal of 9 bases from V and 5 bases from J, the junction contained 2 bases not matched to a gene. The CDR3 DNA reads TGTGCCAGTCGACTAGCGGGAGACAATGAGCAGTTCTTC. It is translated as CASRLAGDNEQFF.

This clone was counted between two and nine times. V gene TRBV7-8 combines with J gene TRBJ2-6; 11 positions agree with TRBD2. The CDR3 consists of 18 residues. Germline CDR1 reads SGHVS; CDR2 reads FQNEAQ. V lost 4 bases and J lost 0; bases outside the gene matches: 5. CDR3 in DNA: TGTGCCAGCAGCTCGAGACTAGCGGGGACCTCTGGGGCCAACGTCCTGACTTTC. It translates to CASSSRLAGTSGANVLTF.

The chain uses TRBV6-2 or TRBV6-3 and TRBJ1-5; D unresolved. This CDR3 contains 15 residues. The V gene's germline CDR1 is MNHEY and CDR2 SVGEGT. V lost 3 bases and J lost 0, with 9 bases in between. The CDR3 loop is CASSYGGGSNQPQHF. Written as DNA, the CDR3 is TGTGCCAGCAGTTATGGAGGAGGTAGCAATCAGCCCCAGCATTTT.

The rearrangement uses TRBV6-5 and TRBJ1-5, with TRBD1 as a possible D gene (6 bases). The V end was cut by 10 bases, the J end by 4 bases, with 14 bases between. CDR3 size: 13 residues. Looked up from germline, CDR1 is MNHEY and CDR2 is SVGAGI. The CDR3 reads CATNRVRNQPQHF. The CDR3 DNA is TGTGCCACAAACAGGGTTCGGAATCAGCCCCAGCATTTT.

This chain joins TRBV20-1 and TRBJ2-5, with D uncertain. V was pared by 5 bases and J by 5 bases, with 9 bases between. In germline, CDR1 is DFQATT, CDR2 SNEGSKA (reference sequence). This CDR3 has 11 residues. The CDR3 loop is CSALQKETQYF. Here the CDR3 DNA reads TGCAGTGCTTTACAAAAGGAGACCCAGTACTTC.

The CDR3 DNA reads TGTGCCAGCGTAGGTACCCCGGGTAGCTCCTACGAGCAGTACTTC. Its protein product is CASVGTPGSSYEQYF. The V gene is TRBV7-2, the J gene TRBJ2-7; D gene unclear. Trimming removed 8 bases from V and 0 bases from J, with 17 bases in between. Germline CDR1 is SGHTA and CDR2 is FQGNSA. CDR3 size: 15 residues.

The CDR3 is CASSLYGGNTGELFF. The CDR3 DNA sequence: TGCGCCAGCAGCTTGTACGGGGGAAACACCGGGGAGCTGTTTTTT. The chain recombines TRBV5-1 with TRBJ2-2; maybe TRBD2 (6 bases). The CDR3 length is 15 residues. Trimming shortened V by 1 base and J by 2 bases, and 9 bases separated the two germline ends. CDR1 is SGHRS, CDR2 YFSETQ, per germline.

This clone was detected a few times. The gene calls are TRBV5-1 and TRBJ1-3; D is unclear. Germline CDR1 and CDR2: SGHRS and YFSETQ. The V end lost 1 base, the J end lost 0 bases, and 11 bases lay between the germline ends. The CDR3 totals 16 residues. The CDR3 spells CASSLNGFSSGNTIYF. Here the CDR3 DNA reads TGCGCCAGCAGCTTGAATGGGTTCAGCTCTGGAAACACCATATATTTT.

The rearrangement uses TRBV2 and TRBJ2-5; tentatively, D is TRBD1 or TRBD2 (5 bases each). Germline values: CDR1 SNHLY, CDR2 FYNNEI. V lost 4 bases to trimming and J lost 2 bases, with 8 bases between them. The CDR3 is 13 amino acids. CDR3 region: CASSGDGQETQYF. The CDR3 DNA follows: TGTGCCAGCAGTGGGGACGGGCAAGAGACCCAGTACTTC. Variable domain in full (rest from reference TRBV2 and TRBJ2-5): EPEVTQTPSHQVTQMGQEVILRCVPISNHLYFYWYRQILGQKVEFLVSFYNNEISEKSEIFDDQFSVERPDGSNFTLKIRSTKLEDSAMYFCASSGDGQETQYFGPGTRLLVL.

The genes are TRBV11-1 and TRBJ1-1; D possibly corresponds to TRBD1 (5 bases). The V end was cut by 4 bases, the J end by 2 bases, with 14 bases between. This CDR3 comprises 15 residues. From germline, CDR1 is SGHAT and CDR2 FQDESV (reference sequence). This CDR3 is CASSSHPGSNTEAFF. The DNA for the CDR3 is TGTGCCAGCAGCTCCCACCCAGGGAGTAACACTGAAGCTTTCTTT.

This clone was recorded once. This chain links TRBV30 with TRBJ1-1; D possibly corresponds to TRBD1 (6 bases). The length of the CDR3 is 12 residues. V lost 4 bases and J 3 bases, leaving 9 bases between the germline ends. Germline CDR1 and CDR2: GTSNPN and SVGIG (reference sequence). In DNA, the CDR3 is TGTGCCTGGACGACAGGCCACACTGAAGCTTTCTTT. Amino acids: CAWTTGHTEAFF.

This clone was picked up one time. The rearrangement uses TRBV28 and TRBJ1-5, with TRBD1 matching 9 bases. The CDR3 covers 18 residues. Germline assignment: CDR1 MDHEN and CDR2 SYDVKM. With 7 bases clipped from V and 2 bases from J, the junction kept 15 bases outside the gene matches. CDR3 coding DNA: TGTGCCAGCACCCCTCAGACAGGGGGATTCGGTGGCAATCAGCCCCAGCATTTT. Translated, it gives CASTPQTGGFGGNQPQHF.

The gene calls are TRBV4-1 and TRBJ1-2; possible D gene TRBD1, 5 bases. Germline CDR1 and CDR2: MGHRA and YSYEKL. The CDR3 is 14 amino acids. Trimming stripped 2 bases from V and 8 bases from J, with 15 bases between. The CDR3 nucleotides are TGCGCCAGCAGCCAACCAGGGAAAGCGGCCGGCTACACCTTC. It codes for CASSQPGKAAGYTF.

The chain employs TRBV5-4 and TRBJ1-3, with 7 bases fitting TRBD1. The CDR3 is 15 residues long. Trimming removed 0 bases from V and 4 bases from J; junction bases left unmatched: 4. Germline V gives CDR1 SGHNT, CDR2 YYREEE (reference sequence). The CDR3 region is CASSLGQGGGNTIYF. As DNA, the CDR3 is TGTGCCAGCAGCTTGGGACAGGGCGGAGGAAACACCATATATTTT.

This chain uses TRBV5-1 with TRBJ1-1; 9 bases are shared with TRBD1. CDR3 length equals 14 residues. The V segment lost 4 bases and the J segment 1 base; nucleotides outside the gene matches: 2. Germline V gene sequence: CDR1 SGHRS, CDR2 YFSETQ. The CDR3 region has the DNA TGCGCCAGCAGCCCGGGACAGGGGAACACTGAAGCTTTCTTT. This sequence encodes CASSPGQGNTEAFF.

Only a few counts were recorded for this clone. This sequence joins TRBV2 and TRBJ2-7; tentatively, D is TRBD1 (5 bases). The CDR3 runs to 14 residues. Germline CDR1 SNHLY, CDR2 FYNNEI. V was cut by 7 bases and J by 0 bases, with 13 bases left in between. CDR3 nucleotide sequence: TGTGCCAGCACCCCAGACAGCTACTCCTACGAGCAGTACTTC. It specifies CASTPDSYSYEQYF.

The J gene is TRBJ2-3, the V gene TRBV6-5, with D possibly matching TRBD1 (6 bases). The germline V gene has CDR1 MNHEY and CDR2 SVGAGI. This CDR3 comprises 15 residues. Trimming shortened V by 6 bases and J by 4 bases, and 17 bases separated the two germline ends. CDR3 sequence (DNA): TGTGCCAGCAGCGGAAACCTAGGACAGCCAGATACGCAGTATTTT. This codes for CASSGNLGQPDTQYF.

The chain combines TRBV5-6 with TRBJ2-5; 10 bases align to TRBD1. The CDR3 sequence is 16 residues long. Germline V lookup: CDR1 SGHDT, CDR2 YYEEEE. Trimming at V came to 1 base and at J to 4 bases, leaving 7 bases not matched to a gene. The CDR3 nucleotides are TGTGCCAGCAGCTTGATTGGGGACAGGGGTCGAGAGACCCAGTACTTC. It is translated as CASSLIGDRGRETQYF.

This chain uses TRBV3-1 (or the pseudogene TRBV3-2) with TRBJ2-1, with 9 nucleotides matching TRBD1. Germline trimming cut 5 bases from V and 9 bases from J; bases unmatched to any gene: 17. In germline, CDR1 is LGHDT, CDR2 YNNKEL (reference sequence). CDR3 length: 17 residues. CDR3 amino acids: CASSSVRPGQGISEQFF. CDR3 DNA sequence: TGTGCCAGCAGCTCAGTTAGACCGGGACAGGGTATAAGTGAGCAGTTCTTC.

The rearrangement joins TRBV6-5 to TRBJ2-4, with D perhaps TRBD2 (5 bases). The CDR3 extends over 15 amino acids. Germline V gene sequence: CDR1 MNHEY, CDR2 SVGAGI. With 0 bases removed from V and 0 bases from J, the gap between germline ends came to 6 bases. In DNA form, the CDR3 reads TGTGCCAGCAGTTACTCTGCGGGAGCCAAAAACATTCAGTACTTC. Translated, it gives CASSYSAGAKNIQYF.

This clone was counted a single time. The rearrangement uses TRBV11-3 and TRBJ1-5, with D perhaps matching TRBD1 (6 bases). V shed 6 bases and J shed 8 bases, with 20 bases lying between them. Germline V gene lookup returns CDR1 SGHNT and CDR2 YENEEA. The CDR3 runs 15 residues. In nucleotides, the CDR3 is TGTGCCAGCAGTTCCGGGGGCGGAGAGGGGGAGCCCCAGCATTTT. Translated: CASSSGGGEGEPQHF.

The chain is built from TRBV28 and TRBJ1-2; possibly TRBD1 for D (5 bases). The CDR3 is 15 residues long. Germline lookup yields CDR1 MDHEN and CDR2 SYDVKM. V dropped 4 bases and J dropped 5 bases, with 17 bases sitting between them. The CDR3 nucleotides read TGTGCCAGCAGTTCACGACAGAGATTGGGATATGGCTACACCTTC. Translation: CASSSRQRLGYGYTF.

The rearrangement links TRBV7-2 to TRBJ2-7; D uncertain. This CDR3 is built from 14 residues. Trimming pared 2 bases from V and 0 bases from J, leaving 8 bases between. Germline V gives CDR1 SGHTA, CDR2 FQGNSA. CDR3 sequence reads: CASSLNTVSYEQYF. CDR3 nucleotide sequence: TGTGCCAGCAGCTTAAACACAGTCTCCTACGAGCAGTACTTC.

The chain links TRBV29-1 to TRBJ2-1; D is possibly TRBD2 (7 bases). This CDR3 comprises 15 residues. CDR1 and CDR2 (germline): SQVTM, ANQGSEA. The V end was cut by 0 bases, the J end by 6 bases, with 15 bases between. CDR3 DNA sequence: TGCAGCGTTGAAGATTGGGGGGGCTGGGGCAATGAGCAGTTCTTC. This gives the protein CSVEDWGGWGNEQFF.